This is a list of T cell receptor beta chains from one sample in a study of blood T cell repertoires in COVID-19. Generated by immunoSEQ multiplex PCR, the TCRdb table keeps only in-frame clones and is missing some. The sample consists of about 210,000 clones, roughly 82% of them appearing once. The sequencing sample was made of peripheral blood. Receptors originate from a middle-aged woman with acute or convalescent COVID-19. Each CDR3 is given with its conserved first and last residue.

J,length,V,CDR3
TRBJ2-2,12,TRBV6-5,CATGDWSGELFF
TRBJ1-1,14,TRBV4-1,CASSPGQGRTEAFF
TRBJ1-2,13,TRBV19,CASSIASLRGYTF
TRBJ1-1,12,TRBV19,CASQLGNTEAFF
TRBJ1-5,14,TRBV12-5,CASGFSGFNQPQHF
TRBJ2-7,15,TRBV27,CASSLGTGGTYEQYF
TRBJ2-1,16,TRBV5-1,CASSLSAGVGGNEQFF
TRBJ2-1,14,TRBV19,CASSQLAFYNEQFF
TRBJ1-2,15,TRBV6-4,CASSQTDGGYYGYTF
TRBJ1-1,13,TRBV30,CAWGDRGGTEAFF
TRBJ1-2,14,TRBV6-1,CASSEAFEDYGYTF
TRBJ2-5,13,TRBV15,CATSRDPGETQYF
TRBJ1-1,13,TRBV19,CAIGTALNTEAFF
TRBJ1-5,15,TRBV19,CASSIVGTDNQPQHF
TRBJ2-1,16,TRBV4-1,CASSPHILAGGDEQFF
TRBJ2-2,17,TRBV18,CASSPVWDRGNTGELFF
TRBJ1-6,18,TRBV4-1,CASSQGGQGNRDNSPLHF
TRBJ1-2,13,TRBV18,CASSPSQDYGYTF
TRBJ2-4,15,TRBV15,CATSRRSGQGDIQYF
TRBJ2-3,16,TRBV29-1,CSAGNMNFGFTDTQYF
TRBJ2-4,17,TRBV7-9,CASRLVCRLLAKNIQYF
TRBJ1-2,15,TRBV6-5,CASSLAAGVEYGYTF
TRBJ2-1,12,TRBV6-5,CASSNRGNEQFF
TRBJ1-5,15,TRBV6-1,CASSEAGAENQPQHF
TRBJ2-5,14,TRBV7-9,CASSFRDFQETQYF
TRBJ1-1,14,TRBV7-9,CASMPPGGGTEAFF
TRBJ2-6,18,TRBV27,CASSYRTGGYSGANVLTF
TRBJ2-7,12,TRBV11-1,CASSYRGTEQYF
TRBJ2-1,14,TRBV27,CASSLQGLYNEQFF
TRBJ1-1,13,TRBV29-1,CSVEGHPGTEAFF
TRBJ1-6,14,TRBV5-1,CASSLVPGDSPLHF
TRBJ2-7,13,TRBV2,CASSLRDRYEQYF
TRBJ2-1,16,TRBV3-1/TRBV3-2,CASSQDRDRIYNEQFF
TRBJ1-1,15,TRBV6-5,CASSPPGQANTEAFF
TRBJ2-7,15,TRBV2,CASKSTGGTSYEQYF
TRBJ2-2,15,TRBV7-8,CASSLAGSNTGELFF
TRBJ1-1,14,TRBV5-6,CASSLGSRNTEAFF
TRBJ2-2,14,TRBV6-5,CASTRTRNTGELFF
TRBJ2-7,14,TRBV5-1,CASSLSSQNYEQYF
TRBJ1-4,15,TRBV6-5,CASATSGTKNEKLFF
TRBJ2-7,14,TRBV6-1,CASSEAGSSYEQYF
TRBJ2-7,18,TRBV11-2,CASSPLAGGPPLSYEQYF
TRBJ1-2,13,TRBV6-5,CASSYREGYGYTF
TRBJ2-1,15,TRBV19,CASRRLGGNYNEQFF
TRBJ2-7,13,TRBV10-2,CASKSGHLNEQYF
TRBJ2-2,17,TRBV5-1,CASSLGGTAKNTGELFF
TRBJ2-2,14,TRBV9,CASGLAVNTGELFF
TRBJ2-1,15,TRBV19,CASSIGIAIRDEQFF
TRBJ1-2,13,TRBV19,CASSMTGIYGYTF
TRBJ1-5,15,TRBV9,CASSGGQGYNQPQHF
TRBJ2-5,13,TRBV28,CASTPGGGETQYF
TRBJ2-1,14,TRBV7-9,CASSLWGGDNEQFF